This paragraph covers one TCR beta chain sequence. This record belongs to a study of technical replicates of blood from a handful of donors. Generated by immunoSEQ multiplex PCR, the TCRdb table keeps only in-frame clones and is missing some. The repertoire holds about 80,000 clones, about 91% seen once, with under 0.5% in the top ten. Trimming cost V 7 bases and J 2 bases; bases outside gene matches: 12. The CDR3 is made up of 16 amino acids. Looked up from germline, CDR1 is SNHLY and CDR2 is FYNNEI. V is TRBV2 and J is TRBJ2-7; TRBD2 aligns across 9 bases. Sample: T cells isolated from PBMCs. This sequence was found in a human donor in good health. This CDR3 is CASKLLWTSETYEQYF. CDR3 in DNA: TGTGCCAGCAAACTACTATGGACTAGCGAGACCTACGAGCAGTACTTC. Filled out from reference TRBV2 and TRBJ2-7, the complete variable domain reads EPEVTQTPSHQVTQMGQEVILRCVPISNHLYFYWYRQILGQKVEFLVSFYNNEISEKSEIFDDQFSVERPDGSNFTLKIRSTKLEDSAMYFCASKLLWTSETYEQYFGPGTRLTVT.